A selection of T cell receptor beta chains follows, all from one sample in a study of blood T cell repertoires in COVID-19. Clones were read by immunoSEQ multiplex PCR, and TCRdb kept only the in-frame ones, dropping some. In the table there are about 150,000 clones, approximately 80% of which are singletons. The sequencing sample was made of peripheral blood. These receptors were collected from a human donor in a cohort sampled during active COVID-19. Both conserved end residues are part of each CDR3. A D gene is named only where the DNA matches it firmly. A clone size is listed for some rows: how often the clone was seen (once, few, many), or a class if it is expanded.

J: TRBJ1-1
size: .
D: .
V: TRBV19
CDR3: CASSLRGNTEAFF
DNA: TGTGCCAGTAGCCTCAGGGGGAACACTGAAGCTTTCTTT

J: TRBJ2-1
size: once
D: TRBD2
V: TRBV6-1
CDR3: CASGMSSGSSEQFF
DNA: TGTGCCAGCGGAATGAGTAGCGGGAGTTCTGAGCAGTTCTTC

J: TRBJ1-6
size: .
D: .
V: TRBV6-1
CDR3: CASSEARAGSYNSPLHF
DNA: TGTGCCAGCAGTGAAGCGAGGGCGGGCTCCTATAATTCACCCCTCCACTTT

J: TRBJ1-2
size: few
D: TRBD1
V: TRBV19
CDR3: CASSRPGTGEDGYTF
DNA: TGTGCCAGTAGCCGGCCCGGGACAGGGGAAGATGGCTACACCTTC

J: TRBJ1-1
size: .
D: TRBD1
V: TRBV5-1
CDR3: CASSKGQGSTEAFF
DNA: TGCGCCAGCAGCAAAGGACAGGGTTCGACTGAAGCTTTCTTT

J: TRBJ2-1
size: .
D: TRBD2
V: TRBV5-1
CDR3: CASSTLAGGLYNEQFF
DNA: TGCGCCAGCAGCACACTAGCGGGGGGTTTATACAATGAGCAGTTCTTC

J: TRBJ1-5
size: .
D: .
V: TRBV19
CDR3: CASRGLGGGNQPQHF
DNA: TGTGCCAGTAGGGGATTGGGCGGGGGCAATCAGCCCCAGCATTTT

J: TRBJ2-5
size: .
D: .
V: TRBV5-6
CDR3: CASSLVWQREEETQYF
DNA: TGTGCCAGCAGCTTGGTATGGCAGCGAGAAGAAGAGACCCAGTACTTC

J: TRBJ1-4
size: .
D: .
V: TRBV7-9
CDR3: CASSVDGSSNEKLFF
DNA: TGTGCCAGCAGCGTGGACGGGAGTTCTAATGAAAAACTGTTTTTT

J: TRBJ2-5
size: .
D: .
V: TRBV11-1
CDR3: CASSILGGRGTQYF
DNA: TGTGCCAGCAGCATCCTCGGGGGTAGAGGGACCCAGTACTTC

J: TRBJ2-5
size: .
D: TRBD2
V: TRBV15
CDR3: CATSRVNSGVLGETQYF
DNA: TGTGCCACCAGCAGAGTGAATAGCGGGGTCCTGGGCGAGACCCAGTACTTC

J: TRBJ2-5
size: .
D: .
V: TRBV11-1
CDR3: CASSGGSRTQYF
DNA: TGTGCCAGCAGCGGAGGTTCCCGGACCCAGTACTTC

J: TRBJ2-1
size: .
D: TRBD2
V: TRBV6-4
CDR3: CASSVSSGGPYNEQFF
DNA: TGTGCCAGCAGTGTCTCTAGCGGGGGGCCCTACAATGAGCAGTTCTTC

J: TRBJ2-2
size: .
D: .
V: TRBV6-5
CDR3: CASSYSGTSNTGELFF
DNA: TGTGCCAGCAGTTACTCTGGGACTTCGAACACCGGGGAGCTGTTTTTT

J: TRBJ1-1
size: .
D: TRBD1
V: TRBV28
CDR3: CASLTGGAGMTKAFF
DNA: TGTGCCAGCTTGACAGGGGGCGCCGGGATGACTAAAGCTTTCTTT

J: TRBJ1-1
size: .
D: .
V: TRBV5-4
CDR3: CASSVQGVTEAFF
DNA: TGTGCCAGCAGCGTGCAGGGTGTCACTGAAGCTTTCTTT

J: TRBJ2-3
size: .
D: TRBD2
V: TRBV7-7
CDR3: CASSPGTSNQDTQYF
DNA: TGTGCCAGCAGCCCCGGGACTAGTAATCAAGATACGCAGTATTTT

J: TRBJ2-3
size: .
D: .
V: TRBV30
CDR3: CAWSPTETQYF
DNA: TGTGCCTGGAGTCCGACAGAAACGCAGTATTTT

J: TRBJ2-2
size: .
D: TRBD2
V: TRBV9
CDR3: CASSPTSGTAGELFF
DNA: TGTGCCAGCAGCCCGACTAGCGGGACGGCCGGGGAGCTGTTTTTT

J: TRBJ2-5
size: few
D: TRBD1
V: TRBV2
CDR3: CASNFGTVQETQYF
DNA: TGTGCCAGCAATTTCGGGACAGTCCAAGAGACCCAGTACTTC

J: TRBJ1-2
size: .
D: .
V: TRBV29-1
CDR3: CSVTFGLYGYTF
DNA: TGCAGCGTCACGTTTGGCCTCTATGGCTACACCTTC

J: TRBJ2-1
size: .
D: .
V: TRBV29-1
CDR3: CSVYRGGNNEQFF
DNA: TGCAGCGTCTACAGGGGGGGGAACAATGAGCAGTTCTTC

J: TRBJ1-2
size: .
D: TRBD1
V: TRBV7-2
CDR3: CASSLDRGPPGYTF
DNA: TGTGCCAGCAGCTTAGACAGGGGCCCCCCTGGCTACACCTTC

J: TRBJ1-2
size: .
D: TRBD1
V: TRBV5-1
CDR3: CASSILTGNYGYTF
DNA: TGCGCCAGCAGCATTTTGACAGGGAACTATGGCTACACCTTC

J: TRBJ2-7
size: .
D: .
V: TRBV11-3
CDR3: CASSFHPPDRGEQYF
DNA: TGTGCCAGCAGCTTCCACCCGCCCGACCGGGGGGAGCAGTACTTC

J: TRBJ1-1
size: .
D: TRBD1
V: TRBV18
CDR3: CASSISGTGGNTEAFF
DNA: TGTGCCAGCTCGATATCCGGGACAGGGGGGAACACTGAAGCTTTCTTT

J: TRBJ1-2
size: once
D: TRBD1
V: TRBV10-1
CDR3: CASSKTNRGHYGYTF
DNA: TGCGCCAGCAGCAAAACCAACAGGGGGCACTATGGCTACACCTTC

J: TRBJ1-2
size: .
D: .
V: TRBV19
CDR3: CASITQGGYGYTF
DNA: TGTGCCAGTATCACACAGGGCGGCTATGGCTACACCTTC

J: TRBJ1-1
size: once
D: .
V: TRBV11-3
CDR3: CASSFGANTEAFF
DNA: TGTGCCAGCAGCTTTGGGGCGAACACTGAAGCTTTCTTT

J: TRBJ2-7
size: once
D: .
V: TRBV4-3
CDR3: CASSQARGYEQYF
DNA: TGCGCCAGCAGCCAAGCCAGGGGATACGAGCAGTACTTC

J: TRBJ2-3
size: few
D: TRBD2
V: TRBV2
CDR3: CASSLAGYADTQYF
DNA: TGTGCCAGCAGCCTAGCGGGGTATGCAGATACGCAGTATTTT

J: TRBJ2-3
size: few
D: .
V: TRBV7-2
CDR3: CASSSPGSPSDTQYF
DNA: TGTGCCAGCAGCTCACCCGGGAGCCCGTCAGATACGCAGTATTTT

J: TRBJ2-7
size: .
D: .
V: TRBV11-3
CDR3: CASSPRDVGSEQYF
DNA: TGTGCCAGCAGCCCGCGGGACGTAGGGTCGGAGCAGTACTTC

J: TRBJ1-6
size: .
D: .
V: TRBV11-2
CDR3: CASSFVGYNSPLHF
DNA: TGTGCCAGCAGCTTCGTCGGCTATAATTCACCCCTCCACTTT

J: TRBJ2-3
size: .
D: TRBD2
V: TRBV5-8
CDR3: CASSRNSGRATDTQYF
DNA: TGTGCCAGCAGCCGTAACAGCGGGAGGGCGACAGATACGCAGTATTTT

J: TRBJ2-2
size: .
D: .
V: TRBV3-1/TRBV3-2
CDR3: CASSQVSANTGELFF
DNA: TGTGCCAGCAGCCAAGTGAGCGCGAACACCGGGGAGCTGTTTTTT

J: TRBJ1-4
size: .
D: TRBD1
V: TRBV6-6
CDR3: CASSSGTGGLHEKLFF
DNA: TGTGCCAGCAGTTCCGGGACAGGGGGCTTACATGAAAAACTGTTTTTT

J: TRBJ2-6
size: .
D: .
V: TRBV19
CDR3: CASSPRGSGANVLTF
DNA: TGTGCCAGTAGTCCCAGGGGTTCTGGGGCCAACGTCCTGACTTTC

J: TRBJ2-5
size: .
D: .
V: TRBV5-1
CDR3: CASSSGGTGFGETQYF
DNA: TGCGCCAGCAGCTCTGGGGGGACGGGTTTTGGAGAGACCCAGTACTTC

J: TRBJ1-3
size: .
D: .
V: TRBV2
CDR3: CASSEYQGNSGNTIYF
DNA: TGTGCCAGCAGTGAATACCAGGGAAACTCTGGAAACACCATATATTTT

J: TRBJ2-1
size: .
D: .
V: TRBV29-1
CDR3: CSGGDGKYNEQFF
DNA: TGCAGCGGCGGGGACGGTAAATACAATGAGCAGTTCTTC

J: TRBJ2-5
size: .
D: TRBD1
V: TRBV12-3/TRBV12-4
CDR3: CASSLGQGRGQYF
DNA: TGTGCCAGCAGTTTGGGACAGGGCAGGGGCCAGTACTTC

J: TRBJ2-7
size: .
D: .
V: TRBV5-1
CDR3: CASSYDSPSSYEQYF
DNA: TGCGCCAGCAGTTATGACAGCCCGAGCTCCTACGAGCAGTACTTC

J: TRBJ2-1
size: .
D: TRBD2
V: TRBV5-1
CDR3: CASRRAGATYNEQFF
DNA: TGCGCCAGCAGGCGAGCGGGGGCCACCTACAATGAGCAGTTCTTC

J: TRBJ1-1
size: .
D: TRBD1
V: TRBV5-1
CDR3: CASSPGGRNTEAFF
DNA: TGCGCCAGCAGTCCAGGGGGGAGGAACACTGAAGCTTTCTTT

J: TRBJ1-2
size: .
D: .
V: TRBV3-1/TRBV3-2
CDR3: CASSQGSPNYGYTF
DNA: TGTGCCAGCAGCCAGGGCAGTCCTAACTATGGCTACACCTTC

J: TRBJ1-1
size: .
D: .
V: TRBV19
CDR3: CASISGDKNTEAFF
DNA: TGTGCCAGTATATCAGGGGACAAGAACACTGAAGCTTTCTTT

J: TRBJ1-1
size: .
D: .
V: TRBV12-3/TRBV12-4
CDR3: CASSLAPEGAFF
DNA: TGTGCCAGCAGTTTAGCGCCCGAGGGAGCTTTCTTT

J: TRBJ1-3
size: .
D: .
V: TRBV27
CDR3: CASSLSGGRGNTIYF
DNA: TGTGCCAGCAGTTTATCGGGGGGGCGAGGAAACACCATATATTTT

J: TRBJ1-3
size: .
D: .
V: TRBV25-1
CDR3: CASTPLGGAGNTIYF
DNA: TGTGCCAGCACTCCCCTTGGGGGGGCTGGAAACACCATATATTTT

J: TRBJ2-6
size: .
D: .
V: TRBV11-2
CDR3: CASTGLQSSGANVLTF
DNA: TGTGCCAGCACTGGGCTCCAGAGCTCTGGGGCCAACGTCCTGACTTTC

J: TRBJ1-2
size: .
D: .
V: TRBV7-9
CDR3: CASSTWDTAHYGYTF
DNA: TGTGCCAGCAGCACTTGGGACACCGCCCACTATGGCTACACCTTC

J: TRBJ2-1
size: .
D: TRBD2
V: TRBV6-2/TRBV6-3
CDR3: CASSYGTSGSNEQFF
DNA: TGTGCCAGCAGTTATGGGACTAGCGGGAGCAATGAGCAGTTCTTC

J: TRBJ1-4
size: .
D: .
V: TRBV19
CDR3: CASSIWGPGEKLFF
DNA: TGTGCCAGTAGTATATGGGGGCCAGGGGAAAAACTGTTTTTT

J: TRBJ2-2
size: .
D: TRBD1
V: TRBV6-5
CDR3: CASRRDRATGELFF
DNA: TGTGCCAGCAGAAGGGACAGGGCGACCGGGGAGCTGTTTTTT